Reported below is one TCR beta chain. The isolated RNA, all of it, was reverse transcribed, so expressed TCRB transcripts were what got sequenced. Method: immunoSEQ multiplex PCR; TCRdb's copy keeps in-frame clones and lacks some. Here the sample spans 350,000 to 450,000 clones, around 13% being singletons. The record originates from a study of beta chain features in type 1 diabetes. This CDR3 contains 18 residues. The germline V gene has CDR1 SGHAT and CDR2 FQNNGV. With 2 bases removed from V and 5 bases from J, the gap between germline ends came to 22 bases. The source is a man younger than 45 in good health. The sequenced sample was naive CD4+ T cells from blood. V usage is TRBV11-2 and J usage is TRBJ2-1, with D unresolved. Here the CDR3 DNA reads TGTGCCAGCAGCTTATACCCTTCTGGCCGTCTGCCTAACAATGAGCAGTTCTTC. This sequence encodes CASSLYPSGRLPNNEQFF.